This TCR beta chain appears in the sequencing data of a study of regulatory T cells in long-lasting Graves disease. Across the study: Over 5 years on antithyroid drugs plus positive TSH receptor antibodies marked Graves' disease as persistent.

The CDR3 has 15 amino acids. CDR1 MNHNS and CDR2 SASEGT come from the germline V gene. Trimming took 6 bases from V and 4 from J; bases not matched to a gene: 9. Time point noted: persistent/refractory GD, antithyroid drugs over 5 years with positive TRAb. Extracted PBMC RNA gave rise to the TCR library. Collection of peripheral blood (roughly 9.7 milliliters) was done using EDTA tubes. This clonotype was detected ten times or more. TCR beta libraries were built with iRepertoire HTBI primers and Arm-PCR of CDR3 regions. TCRdb independently ran MiXCR on the multiplex PCR reads; one entry per CDR3 protein. The sample records about 660,000 distinct CDR3 sequences, 25% to 35% being singletons.

The TCR originated in a female donor with Graves disease. The chain employs TRBV6-1 and TRBJ2-7, with 10 bases aligning to TRBD1. The specimen was peripheral blood mononuclear cells (PBMCs), collected when the disease was refractory, from a patient treated with antithyroid drugs. This chain's CDR3 is CASRLGGQGIYEQYF. CDR3 in DNA: TGTGCCAGCAGGCTCGGGGGACAGGGGATATACGAGCAGTACTTC.